This T cell receptor (beta chain) was sequenced in a study of blood T cell repertoires in COVID-19. This clone was seen a single time. Clones were read by immunoSEQ multiplex PCR, and TCRdb kept only the in-frame ones, dropping some. The sample carries some 150,000 clones, around 87% recorded once. The sequence was obtained from a woman aged 45-65 years with active or convalescent COVID-19. Input material: peripheral blood.

The CDR3 loop is CSVVDSLGQPQHF. The CDR3 coding sequence is TGCAGCGTTGTCGACAGCCTGGGGCAGCCCCAGCATTTT. The V and J genes are TRBV29-1 and TRBJ1-5; D perhaps matches TRBD1 (5 bases). The CDR3 is 13 residues long. Trimming removed 4 bases at V and 7 bases at J, with 14 bases between. The germline gives CDR1 SQVTM, CDR2 ANQGSEA.